The 20 T cell receptor beta chains presented below share a single source sample, sequenced in a study of CD8 T cells in ankylosing spondylitis. TCRdb reanalysed the 5' RACE reads using MiXCR and keeps one entry per CDR3 protein. The repertoire holds 250,000 to 350,000 distinct CDR3 sequences, with around 20% as singletons. Material for sequencing was blood, either unsorted or a sorted T cell fraction (not recorded which). The receptors here all came from a female donor with ankylosing spondylitis or in good health (not recorded which).

This chain links TRBV6-1 with TRBJ1-6, with a possible D match to TRBD1 (6 bases). Germline-derived CDR1 and CDR2 are MNHNS and SASEGT. The CDR3 loop spans 13 amino acids. With 7 bases removed from V and 4 bases from J, the gap between germline ends came to 8 bases. CDR3: CASKDRYNSPLHF. CDR3 DNA sequence: TGTGCCAGCAAGGACAGATATAATTCACCCCTCCACTTT.

The chain carries TRBV10-3 and TRBJ1-2, with 9 bases matching TRBD1. CDR3 length equals 14 residues. V was clipped by 3 bases and J by 6 bases; unmatched bases: 5. Germline V lookup: CDR1 ENHRY, CDR2 SYGVKD. The CDR3 loop reads CAISDLQGADGYTF. The CDR3 bases are TGTGCCATCAGTGACCTACAGGGGGCGGATGGCTACACCTTC.

The chain is built from TRBV7-2 and TRBJ2-1, with 15 bases lining up with TRBD2. V was pared by 5 bases and J by 4 bases, with 6 bases of the junction left unmatched. In germline, CDR1 is SGHTA, CDR2 FQGNSA. The CDR3 is 17 residues long. The CDR3 DNA sequence: TGTGCCAGCAGCCCCGGACTAGCGGGAGGGGTTTACAATGAGCAGTTCTTC. It is translated as CASSPGLAGGVYNEQFF.

This clonotype was seen more than once but under ten times. This rearrangement joins TRBV20-1 to TRBJ2-7; the match to TRBD2 covers 13 bases. The germline gives CDR1 DFQATT, CDR2 SNEGSKA (reference sequence). This CDR3 spans 12 amino acids. The ends lost 7 bases at V and 6 bases at J; junction bases unmatched: 3. The CDR3 coding sequence is TGCAGTGTTCGACTAGCGGGAGGCGAGCAGTACTTC. Protein product: CSVRLAGGEQYF.

There are many counts of this clonotype. This chain uses TRBV29-1 with TRBJ2-1, with 7 bases identical to TRBD1. The length of the CDR3 is 16 residues. The V gene end was trimmed by 5 bases and the J gene end by 1 base; junction bases not matched to a gene: 11. CDR1 SQVTM and CDR2 ANQGSEA come from the germline V gene. Here the CDR3 reads CSVLTGQATSYNEQFF. The CDR3 DNA is TGCAGCGTTCTCACTGGACAGGCTACATCCTACAATGAGCAGTTCTTC.

In its sample, this clonotype was seen many times. The genes are TRBV7-2 and TRBJ2-3; 8 bases fit TRBD2. CDR3 length: 16 residues. Germline CDR1 SGHTA, CDR2 FQGNSA. With 3 bases clipped from V and 6 bases from J, the junction kept 11 bases outside the gene matches. The CDR3 region is CASSFAGGAGADTQYF. CDR3 sequence (DNA): TGTGCCAGCAGCTTCGCCGGGGGAGCGGGAGCGGATACGCAGTATTTT.

The V and J genes are TRBV2 and TRBJ1-2; D is unresolved. The CDR3 covers 14 residues. Looked up from germline, CDR1 is SNHLY and CDR2 is FYNNEI. Trimming cost V 1 base and J 4 bases, with 10 bases left between them. In DNA form, the CDR3 reads TGTGCCAGCAGTGAAGGTACCGTCGGCTATGGCTACACCTTC. Protein sequence: CASSEGTVGYGYTF.

The chain has TRBV28 and TRBJ1-5, with D uncertain. Trimming stripped 2 bases from V and 3 bases from J, with 8 bases between. The CDR3 contains 14 residues. Germline lookup yields CDR1 MDHEN and CDR2 SYDVKM. CDR3: CASSLMQSNQPQHF. DNA for the CDR3: TGTGCCAGCAGTTTAATGCAGTCCAATCAGCCCCAGCATTTT.

The chain recombines TRBV20-1 with TRBJ2-7, with 13 bases lining up with TRBD2. Trimming cost V 6 bases and J 6 bases; bases outside gene matches: 11. The CDR3 totals 15 residues. Looked up from germline, CDR1 is DFQATT and CDR2 is SNEGSKA (reference sequence). Here the CDR3 reads CSASTSGRARGEQYF. In DNA form, the CDR3 reads TGCAGTGCCTCCACTAGCGGGAGGGCCCGGGGCGAGCAGTACTTC.

The chain joins TRBV27 to TRBJ2-4; 7 positions match TRBD2. This CDR3 has 15 residues. Trimming took 2 bases from V and 3 from J; bases not matched to a gene: 4. The germline CDR1 and CDR2 sequences are MNHEY and SMNVEV (reference sequence). CDR3 sequence reads: CASSLTASGKNIQYF. CDR3 sequence (DNA): TGTGCCAGCAGTTTAACCGCTAGCGGCAAAAACATTCAGTACTTC.

The chain recombines TRBV27 with TRBJ1-2; TRBD1 is a possible D gene (6 bases). The germline gives CDR1 MNHEY, CDR2 SMNVEV (reference sequence). This CDR3 contains 12 residues. V lost 2 bases and J lost 8, with 9 bases in between. In DNA form, the CDR3 reads TGTGCCAGCAGTTTAAGGGGGTCCGGCTACACCTTC. It is translated as CASSLRGSGYTF.

The table lists this clonotype with many counts. This chain uses TRBV5-6 with TRBJ2-6; D is undetermined. Germline V gene data show CDR1 as SGHDT and CDR2 as YYEEEE. The CDR3 spans 12 residues. The germline V and J ends were trimmed by 6 bases and 1 base, with 2 bases remaining between them. The CDR3 bases are TGTGCCAGCACATCTGGGGCCAACGTCCTGACTTTC. It is translated as CASTSGANVLTF.

This clonotype was recorded many times. The chain is built from TRBV7-2 and TRBJ1-5; D is undetermined. Trimming stripped 5 bases from V and 2 bases from J, with 13 bases between. The CDR3 runs 15 residues. The germline V gene encodes CDR1 SGHTA and CDR2 FQGNSA. The CDR3 here is CASSTQSGGNQPQHF. The CDR3 nucleotides read TGTGCCAGCAGCACCCAGTCCGGGGGCAATCAGCCCCAGCATTTT.

This clonotype was found many times. This chain uses TRBV20-1 with TRBJ1-1, with D hard to call. Trimming pared 5 bases from V and 1 base from J, leaving 20 bases between. The CDR3 runs to 16 residues. Germline V gene data show CDR1 as DFQATT and CDR2 as SNEGSKA (reference sequence). The CDR3 loop is CSACDSNTGANTEAFF. CDR3 DNA: TGCAGTGCTTGCGACTCTAACACGGGAGCGAACACTGAAGCTTTCTTT.

This sequence joins TRBV5-6 and TRBJ1-1, with D perhaps matching TRBD1 (5 bases). Germline loops: CDR1 SGHDT, CDR2 YYEEEE. CDR3 length equals 15 residues. V gave up 6 bases and J gave up 1 base, with 16 bases separating them. For the CDR3, the DNA is TGTGCCAGCACCCGGGGCAGGGTGAAGAACACTGAAGCTTTCTTT. Protein sequence: CASTRGRVKNTEAFF.

The J gene is TRBJ1-1, the V gene TRBV7-9, with D possibly matching TRBD1 (6 bases). V lost 6 bases to trimming and J lost 8 bases, with 22 bases between them. Germline CDR1 and CDR2: SEHNR and FQNEAQ (reference sequence). The CDR3 sequence is 15 residues long. In DNA, the CDR3 is TGTGCCAGCAGGTCCGGCGGGACATCGAGTGACGAAGCTTTCTTT. Translating it yields CASRSGGTSSDEAFF.

V is TRBV10-1 and J is TRBJ2-3; D is unresolved. The CDR3 contains 15 residues. V was pared by 0 bases and J by 0 bases, with 7 bases between. Germline CDR1 reads WNHNN; CDR2 reads SYGVQD (reference sequence). The CDR3 DNA follows: TGCGCCAGCAGTGAGTCACGGGCTAGCACAGATACGCAGTATTTT. It codes for CASSESRASTDTQYF.

This clonotype was seen more than once but under ten times. The chain carries TRBV6-2 or TRBV6-3 and TRBJ2-1; D unclear. Germline loops: CDR1 MNHEY, CDR2 SVGEGT. V lost 3 bases to trimming and J lost 4 bases, with 4 bases between them. The CDR3 runs 12 residues. CDR3: CASSYHYNEQFF. CDR3 DNA sequence: TGTGCCAGCAGTTATCATTACAATGAGCAGTTCTTC.

This clonotype showed up just a few times. The V gene is TRBV5-4, the J gene TRBJ2-5; 7 nucleotides match TRBD2. The germline CDR1 and CDR2 sequences are SGHNT and YYREEE (reference sequence). J lost 5 bases, V lost 6 bases, and 10 bases had no gene match. The CDR3 is 14 amino acids. CDR3: CASTSRTSLETQYF. The CDR3 DNA reads as TGTGCCAGCACCTCTCGGACTAGTTTGGAGACCCAGTACTTC.

The table lists this clonotype with a few counts. This chain connects TRBV25-1 to TRBJ2-5; D might be TRBD1 (6 bases). CDR1 MGHDK and CDR2 SYGVNS come from the germline V gene. The germline V and J ends were trimmed by 5 bases and 3 bases, with 10 bases remaining between them. CDR3 length: 13 residues. CDR3 in amino acids: CASSIQGKETQYF. The DNA for the CDR3 is TGTGCCAGCAGTATACAGGGAAAAGAGACCCAGTACTTC.